Detailed here is one T cell receptor (beta chain). The PCR ran on 60 Vbeta and 13 Jbeta primers. Here immunoSEQ multiplex PCR was the method, and the copy in TCRdb shows in-frame clones only, minus some. This sample has some 120,000 clones, with around 67% found just once. V was shortened by 5 bases and J by 9 bases, with 14 bases between the two germline ends. The CDR3 has 14 amino acids. Per the germline V gene, CDR1 is SGHTA and CDR2 is FQGNSA. These data are taken from a study of cytomegalovirus exposure and HLA in healthy donors. The sequenced sample was PBMCs. The chain is built from TRBV7-2 and TRBJ1-6; D is undetermined. This clonotype was obtained from a woman between 35 and 50 years old in good health and CMV-seronegative. Written as DNA, the CDR3 is TGTGCCAGCAGCCCCTCCGGGAGTTTTTCACCCCTCCACTTT. Protein sequence: CASSPSGSFSPLHF.